The 19 T cell receptor beta chains given below trace back to one sample, sequenced in a study of blood T cell repertoires in COVID-19. Repertoires were generated with immunoSEQ multiplex PCR, while TCRdb's copy carries only in-frame clones and drops some. The sample lists over 60,000 clones, 76% seen once, with 40% to 60% in the top ten. The sequencing input was peripheral blood. These receptors all come from a woman over 75 with acute or convalescent COVID-19.

V usage is TRBV12-5 and J usage is TRBJ1-1; tentative D call: TRBD1 (5 bases). This CDR3 spans 16 amino acids. Germline V gives CDR1 LGHNT, CDR2 FRNRAP. The germline V and J ends were trimmed by 3 bases and 0 bases, with 14 bases remaining between them. CDR3 coding DNA: TGTGCTAGTGGTTTTGGGTCAGGGAACGTGAACACTGAAGCTTTCTTT. Residues: CASGFGSGNVNTEAFF.

V gene TRBV4-3 combines with J gene TRBJ2-3, with 7 bases matching TRBD2. This CDR3 spans 14 amino acids. V was pared by 4 bases and J by 6 bases, with 7 bases of the junction left unmatched. In germline, CDR1 is LGHNA, CDR2 YSLEER. As DNA, the CDR3 is TGCGCCAGCAGCCTCCGGACTAGTAGGGATACGCAGTATTTT. Protein product: CASSLRTSRDTQYF.

The chain combines TRBV7-3 with TRBJ2-1, with 7 bases identical to TRBD2. Germline CDR1 and CDR2: SGHTA and FQGTGA. J gave up 6 bases and V 5 bases, and 10 bases lay outside the gene matches. The CDR3 has 15 residues. For the CDR3, the DNA is TGTGCCAGCAGCACAGCGGGGTCTATCTTCAATGAGCAGTTCTTC. Translating gives CASSTAGSIFNEQFF.

The chain is built from TRBV7-9 and TRBJ1-6; D is perhaps TRBD1 (5 bases). Per the germline V gene, CDR1 is SEHNR and CDR2 is FQNEAQ (reference sequence). Trimming pared 7 bases from V and 13 bases from J, leaving 14 bases between. The CDR3 extends over 12 amino acids. CDR3: CASTRDGSPLHF. The CDR3 DNA follows: TGTGCCAGCACCCGGGACGGGAGTCCCCTCCACTTT. Based on the CDR3 plus reference TRBV7-9 and TRBJ1-6, the full variable domain is DTGVSQNPRHKITKRGQNVTFRCDPISEHNRLYWYRQTLGQGPEFLTYFQNEAQLEKSRLLSDRFSAERPKGSFSTLEIQRTEQGDSAMYLCASTRDGSPLHFGNGTRLTVT.

In this sample, this clone turned up once. The J gene is TRBJ1-2, the V gene TRBV9; 10 positions agree with TRBD1. CDR3 length equals 16 residues. V was pared by 3 bases and J by 7 bases, with 12 bases of the junction left unmatched. Germline lookup yields CDR1 SGDLS and CDR2 YYNGEE. As DNA, the CDR3 is TGTGCCAGCAGCGGGAATCCGGGACAGGGGCCTTCTGGCTACACCTTC. Protein product: CASSGNPGQGPSGYTF. Full variable domain (missing parts from reference TRBV9 and TRBJ1-2): DSGVTQTPKHLITATGQRVTLRCSPRSGDLSVYWYQQSLDQGLQFLIQYYNGEERAKGNILERFSAQQFPDLHSELNLSSLELGDSALYFCASSGNPGQGPSGYTFGSGTRLTVV.

This chain links TRBV5-1 with TRBJ2-6, with 9 bases fitting TRBD1. V shed 4 bases, J shed 4 bases, and the junction held 12 bases outside the gene matches. The CDR3 has 18 amino acids. Germline CDR1 reads SGHRS; CDR2 reads YFSETQ. CDR3 nucleotides: TGCGCCAGCAGCCCTGGCGGACAGGGGTTCGACGGGGCCAACGTCCTGACTTTC. Its protein product is CASSPGGQGFDGANVLTF.

The V and J genes are TRBV28 and TRBJ1-1; possible D gene TRBD1, 6 bases. The V end lost 6 bases, the J end lost 1 base, and 15 bases lay between the germline ends. The CDR3 has 15 residues. Germline values: CDR1 MDHEN, CDR2 SYDVKM. The CDR3 DNA follows: TGTGCCAGCAGCCCCCCTGTGGGGGCGAACACTGAAGCTTTCTTT. It encodes CASSPPVGANTEAFF.

The rearrangement joins TRBV20-1 to TRBJ2-7; perhaps TRBD1 as D (5 bases). The CDR3 consists of 11 residues. CDR1 DFQATT and CDR2 SNEGSKA come from the germline V gene (reference sequence). V lost 6 bases and J lost 3, with 9 bases in between. This chain's CDR3 is CSAFRVYEQYF. The CDR3 nucleotides read TGCAGTGCCTTCAGGGTCTACGAGCAGTACTTC.

V is TRBV5-1 and J is TRBJ2-5; 10 nucleotides agree with TRBD2. Germline CDR1 SGHRS, CDR2 YFSETQ. Trimming at V came to 5 bases and at J to 1 base, leaving 5 bases not matched to a gene. The CDR3 runs to 15 residues. The CDR3 region is CASRRTSGFQETQYF. The CDR3 DNA is TGCGCCAGCAGGCGGACTAGCGGATTCCAAGAGACCCAGTACTTC.

The J gene is TRBJ2-7, the V gene TRBV7-9, with D possibly TRBD2 on 5 matching bases. CDR3 length equals 15 residues. The V end was cut by 5 bases, the J end by 2 bases, with 16 bases between. Germline loops: CDR1 SEHNR, CDR2 FQNEAQ (reference sequence). The CDR3 spells CASSNSPTITYEQYF. In DNA form, the CDR3 reads TGTGCCAGCAGCAACTCTCCGACTATAACCTACGAGCAGTACTTC.

CDR3 sequence: CATYVYGYTF. CDR3 DNA: TGTGCCACCTACGTCTATGGCTACACCTTC. The genes are TRBV19 and TRBJ1-2; D unclear. Trimming pared 10 bases from V and 4 bases from J, leaving 7 bases between. CDR1 is LNHDA, CDR2 SQIVND, per germline (reference sequence). This CDR3 comprises 10 residues.

The chain joins TRBV18 to TRBJ2-2; TRBD2 aligns across 9 bases. Germline-derived CDR1 and CDR2 are KGHSH and LQKENI. The V gene end was trimmed by 6 bases and the J gene end by 2 bases; junction bases not matched to a gene: 4. The CDR3 has 15 residues. The DNA of the CDR3 is TGTGCCAGCTCGCTAGCGGGAAGAAACACCGGGGAGCTGTTTTTT. Translated, it gives CASSLAGRNTGELFF.

The chain carries TRBV5-1 and TRBJ2-7; 7 bases match TRBD2. CDR3 size: 15 residues. Trimming removed 1 base from V and 5 bases from J; junction bases left unmatched: 9. Looked up from germline, CDR1 is SGHRS and CDR2 is YFSETQ. The CDR3 is CASSLSGQGGDEQYF. The CDR3 DNA reads TGCGCCAGCAGCTTGTCAGGGCAGGGAGGGGACGAGCAGTACTTC.

This clone showed up just once. The chain couples TRBV27 to TRBJ1-6; possible D gene TRBD1, 6 bases. CDR1 MNHEY and CDR2 SMNVEV come from the germline V gene (reference sequence). CDR3 length: 14 amino acids. V dropped 1 base and J dropped 8 bases, with 9 bases sitting between them. CDR3 amino acids: CASSLWPGDSPLHF. The CDR3 DNA reads TGTGCCAGCAGTTTATGGCCAGGGGATTCACCCCTCCACTTT.

The rearrangement joins TRBV5-1 to TRBJ2-1; TRBD2 matches 9 bases. Germline V CDR1 and CDR2: SGHRS, YFSETQ. The CDR3 contains 15 residues. The V segment lost 4 bases and the J segment 4 bases; nucleotides outside the gene matches: 6. CDR3 sequence reads: CASSGSLAGYNEQFF. In DNA form, the CDR3 reads TGCGCCAGCAGCGGGTCACTAGCGGGTTACAATGAGCAGTTCTTC. Variable domain in full (rest from reference TRBV5-1 and TRBJ2-1): KAGVTQTPRYLIKTRGQQVTLSCSPISGHRSVSWYQQTPGQGLQFLFEYFSETQRNKGNFPGRFSGRQFSNSRSEMNVSTLELGDSALYLCASSGSLAGYNEQFFGPGTRLTVL.

V and J are TRBV15 and TRBJ1-5, with D perhaps matching TRBD1 (6 bases). Deletions cut 6 bases from V and 7 bases from J, with 13 bases between. The CDR3 consists of 13 residues. CDR1 and CDR2 from the germline V gene are LNHNV and YYDKDF (reference sequence). In DNA, the CDR3 is TGTGCCACCAGTCAAGACAGGACCCAGCCCCAGCATTTT. Residues: CATSQDRTQPQHF.

In this sample, this clone turned up once. This sequence joins TRBV27 and TRBJ2-7, with 11 bases identical to TRBD2. The CDR3 covers 14 residues. Per germline, CDR1 MNHEY and CDR2 SMNVEV (reference sequence). J gave up 2 bases and V 6 bases, and 3 bases lay outside the gene matches. This CDR3 is CASSFSGRAYEQYF. CDR3 DNA sequence: TGTGCCAGCAGCTTTAGCGGGAGGGCCTACGAGCAGTACTTC.

This clone has just one count. The chain joins TRBV7-2 to TRBJ1-5; TRBD1 matches 7 bases. The CDR3 is 15 residues long. The trim removed 4 bases at V and 3 bases at J, leaving 6 bases unmatched. Germline V gene lookup returns CDR1 SGHTA and CDR2 FQGNSA. The CDR3 bases are TGTGCCAGCAGCTCCGACAGGGCTTACAATCAGCCCCAGCATTTT. This gives the protein CASSSDRAYNQPQHF.

This chain uses TRBV18 with TRBJ2-5, with 8 bases lining up with TRBD1. The germline V gene encodes CDR1 KGHSH and CDR2 LQKENI. The length of the CDR3 is 14 residues. The J segment lost 5 bases and the V segment lost 4 bases, leaving 6 bases of the junction unmatched. CDR3 DNA sequence: TGTGCCAGCTCACGATCAGGGGGCAGGGAGACCCAGTACTTC. Translation: CASSRSGGRETQYF.